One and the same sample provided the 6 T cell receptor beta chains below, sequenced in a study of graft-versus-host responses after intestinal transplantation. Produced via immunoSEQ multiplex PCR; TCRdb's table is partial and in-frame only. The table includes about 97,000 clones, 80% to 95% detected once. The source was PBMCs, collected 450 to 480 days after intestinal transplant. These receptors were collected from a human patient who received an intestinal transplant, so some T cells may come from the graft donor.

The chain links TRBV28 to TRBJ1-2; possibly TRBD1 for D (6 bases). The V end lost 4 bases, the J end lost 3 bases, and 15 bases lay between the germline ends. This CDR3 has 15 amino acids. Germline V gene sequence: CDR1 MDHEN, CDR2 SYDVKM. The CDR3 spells CASSSSPGDHYGYTF. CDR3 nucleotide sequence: TGTGCCAGCAGTTCCTCTCCAGGGGACCACTATGGCTACACCTTC.

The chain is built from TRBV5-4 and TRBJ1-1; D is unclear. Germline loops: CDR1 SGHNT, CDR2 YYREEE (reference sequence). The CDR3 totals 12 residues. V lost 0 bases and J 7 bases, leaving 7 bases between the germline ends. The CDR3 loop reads CASSLGDSEAFF. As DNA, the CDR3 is TGTGCCAGCAGCTTGGGGGATAGTGAAGCTTTCTTT. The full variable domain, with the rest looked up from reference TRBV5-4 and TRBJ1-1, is ETGVTQSPTHLIKTRGQQVTLRCSSQSGHNTVSWYQQALGQGPQFIFQYYREEENGRGNFPPRFSGLQFPNYSSELNVNALELDDSALYLCASSLGDSEAFFGQGTRLTVV.

The CDR3 loop is CASSLYQVLTEAFF. CDR3 DNA: TGTGCCAGCAGTTTGTATCAGGTCTTGACTGAAGCTTTCTTT. The gene calls are TRBV28 and TRBJ1-1; D is undetermined. The germline gives CDR1 MDHEN, CDR2 SYDVKM. Trimming shortened V by 3 bases and J by 5 bases, and 13 bases separated the two germline ends. The CDR3 consists of 14 residues.

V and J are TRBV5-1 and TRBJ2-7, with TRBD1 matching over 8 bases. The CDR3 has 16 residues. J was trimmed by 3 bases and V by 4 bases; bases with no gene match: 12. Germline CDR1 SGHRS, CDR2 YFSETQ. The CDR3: CASSPHSGQDRYEQYF. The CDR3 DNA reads TGCGCCAGCAGCCCCCATTCGGGACAGGACCGCTACGAGCAGTACTTC.

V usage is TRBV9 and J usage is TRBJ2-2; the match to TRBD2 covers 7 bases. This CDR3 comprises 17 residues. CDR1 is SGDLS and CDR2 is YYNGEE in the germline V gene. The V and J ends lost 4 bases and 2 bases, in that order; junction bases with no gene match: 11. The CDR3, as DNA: TGTGCCAGCAGCTCCCCATCGGGGGGACCCAACACCGGGGAGCTGTTTTTT. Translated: CASSSPSGGPNTGELFF.

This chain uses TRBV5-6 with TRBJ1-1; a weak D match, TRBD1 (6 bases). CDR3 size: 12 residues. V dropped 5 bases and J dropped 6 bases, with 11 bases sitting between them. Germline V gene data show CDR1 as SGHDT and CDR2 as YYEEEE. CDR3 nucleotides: TGTGCCAGCAGATACTCAGGGGCTGAAGCTTTCTTT. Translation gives CASRYSGAEAFF.